This TCR beta chain stems from a study of cytomegalovirus exposure and HLA in healthy donors. General study findings and limits: Reported results showed that the classifier diagnosed cytomegalovirus status with high specificity and sensitivity. Overall, around 160 TCR beta chains were annotated as cytomegalovirus-associated.

The study ran its PCR with 60 Vbeta and 13 Jbeta primers. This table comes from immunoSEQ multiplex PCR, and its TCRdb copy is limited to in-frame clones, with some not included. The sample includes tens of thousands of clones, around 80% seen only once; the top ten take about 4.5%. Of note for this clone: Antigen specificity is unknown.

With 5 bases removed from V and 12 bases from J, the gap between germline ends came to 12 bases. The germline gives CDR1 SGDLS, CDR2 YYNGEE. The CDR3 loop spans 10 amino acids. Healthy bone marrow donors made up the donor group. Sequencing was done on a sample of PBMCs. This chain uses TRBV9 with TRBJ2-7; D unclear. The TCR comes from a male donor in good health and CMV-seropositive. CDR3 nucleotide sequence: TGTGCCAGCAGTGGCTCGACTCTGTACTTC. It specifies CASSGSTLYF.